This T cell receptor beta chain was observed in a study of post-analysis software for immune sequencing data. Turning to the study itself: Patients with relapsing-remitting, secondary progressive and progressive-relapsing multiple sclerosis courses were all represented. Overall study results and limits: Pronounced co-clustering by F measure was evident among identically batched samples. The normalized Chao1 diversity of multiple sclerosis patients was significantly lower than that of controls. When patients were compared with controls, 5 or 6 TRBV segments were more frequent, TRBV5-6, TRBV5-1 and TRBV20-1 among them.

TCR beta libraries were prepared from cDNA with unique molecular identifiers. From approximately 0.95 to 9.8 million T cells, hundreds of thousands of cDNA molecules were obtained. TCRdb fed the PCR reads into MiXCR, producing one record per CDR3 protein. This sample has roughly 200,000 distinct CDR3 sequences; approximately 30% occur once, and the top ten carry more than 3%. Deletions cut 2 bases from V and 5 bases from J, with 12 bases between. Germline V gene sequence: CDR1 LGHNA, CDR2 YNFKEQ. The CDR3 consists of 14 residues. This clonotype was detected many times. The antigen remains unidentified.

Material: blood. This receptor was identified in a girl aged 2-17 years with multiple sclerosis. V usage is TRBV4-2 and J usage is TRBJ1-2, with a tentative D call TRBD1 (5 bases). This CDR3 reads CASSQPGRSYGYTF. The DNA for the CDR3 is TGTGCCAGCAGCCAACCAGGGAGGAGTTATGGCTACACCTTC.